Following are 25 T cell receptor beta chains from one sample sequenced in a study of neoadjuvant nivolumab and ipilimumab in lung cancer. The data were produced by immunoSEQ multiplex PCR, yet TCRdb's version contains in-frame clones alone and is incomplete. The profile shows tens of thousands of clones, roughly four fifths of them singletons. Sequenced here: tumor tissue, sampled after neoadjuvant nivolumab, alone or with ipilimumab, at or shortly before surgery. Receptors originate from an adult with non-small cell lung cancer.

By share, this clone ranks as medium-sized. This sequence joins TRBV30 and TRBJ2-1; D call uncertain. The CDR3 loop spans 12 amino acids. V lost 0 bases to trimming and J lost 10 bases, with 10 bases between them. CDR1 is GTSNPN and CDR2 is SVGIG in the germline V gene (reference sequence). CDR3 coding DNA: TGTGCCTGGAGTGTGGCCGCAGTAGAGCAGTTCTTC. Its protein is CAWSVAAVEQFF.

This chain links TRBV25-1 with TRBJ2-6; D call uncertain. CDR3 length: 15 residues. CDR1 is MGHDK, CDR2 SYGVNS, per germline. V shed 8 bases and J shed 1 base, with 12 bases lying between them. The CDR3 is CASAPWKSGANVLTF. The CDR3 bases are TGTGCCAGCGCCCCTTGGAAGTCTGGGGCCAACGTCCTGACTTTC. Using reference TRBV25-1 and TRBJ2-6 for the parts outside the CDR3, the full variable domain is EADIYQTPRYLVIGTGKKITLECSQTMGHDKMYWYQQDPGMELHLIHYSYGVNSTEKGDLSSESTVSRIRTEHFPLTLESARPSHTSQYLCASAPWKSGANVLTFGAGSRLTVL.

V usage is TRBV5-1 and J usage is TRBJ2-1; D is uncertain. V was trimmed by 2 bases and J by 5 bases, leaving 14 bases between them. Germline CDR1 reads SGHRS; CDR2 reads YFSETQ. The CDR3 consists of 15 residues. The CDR3 is CASSFLDARNNEQFF. As DNA, the CDR3 is TGCGCCAGCAGCTTCCTAGATGCGAGGAACAATGAGCAGTTCTTC. Drawing the rest from reference TRBV5-1 and TRBJ2-1, the complete variable domain is KAGVTQTPRYLIKTRGQQVTLSCSPISGHRSVSWYQQTPGQGLQFLFEYFSETQRNKGNFPGRFSGRQFSNSRSEMNVSTLELGDSALYLCASSFLDARNNEQFFGPGTRLTVL.

The J gene is TRBJ2-5, the V gene TRBV10-2; unclear D gene. The CDR3 is made up of 13 amino acids. V lost 2 bases and J lost 5, with 9 bases in between. Germline-derived CDR1 and CDR2 are WSHSY and SAAADI. CDR3 nucleotides: TGCGCCAGCAGTGAGAGCCCATGGGAGACCCAGTACTTC. It yields the protein CASSESPWETQYF.

The rearrangement uses TRBV5-4 and TRBJ1-1, with TRBD1 as a possible D gene (5 bases). The CDR3 length is 16 residues. The ends were cut back, 5 bases at V and 2 bases at J, with 19 bases in the middle. The germline gives CDR1 SGHNT, CDR2 YYREEE (reference sequence). The chain's CDR3 is CASSKEGRALNTEAFF. CDR3 nucleotide sequence: TGTGCCAGCAGTAAAGAGGGCAGGGCCTTAAACACTGAAGCTTTCTTT.

This chain connects TRBV10-2 to TRBJ1-1; no clear D gene. The CDR3 sequence is 16 residues long. The V and J ends lost 5 bases and 1 base respectively, with 17 bases between them. Germline V lookup: CDR1 WSHSY, CDR2 SAAADI. The CDR3 here is CASSPLNRNGNTEAFF. As DNA, the CDR3 is TGCGCCAGCAGTCCGCTTAACCGGAACGGGAACACTGAAGCTTTCTTT.

CDR3 nucleotides: TGTGCCAGCAGCCGGGCAGCGACTTCCCCCCACTACGAGCAGTACTTC. This sequence encodes CASSRAATSPHYEQYF. The chain carries TRBV6-6 and TRBJ2-7; D is undetermined. Germline values: CDR1 MNHNY, CDR2 SVGAGI (reference sequence). V was shortened by 6 bases and J by 3 bases, with 21 bases between the two germline ends. This CDR3 is 16 amino acids long.

The V call is TRBV7-2, the J call TRBJ1-2, with 8 bases matching TRBD1. The CDR3 extends over 13 amino acids. The J segment lost 7 bases and the V segment lost 7 bases, leaving 8 bases of the junction unmatched. Germline V lookup: CDR1 SGHTA, CDR2 FQGNSA. This chain's CDR3 is CASTRGQGGGYTF. The CDR3 nucleotides are TGTGCCAGCACCAGGGGGCAGGGGGGTGGCTACACCTTC.

In its sample, this clone was seen once. The J gene is TRBJ2-1, the V gene TRBV10-2, with D perhaps given as TRBD1 or TRBD2 (6 bases each). The CDR3 totals 17 residues. CDR1 and CDR2 from the germline V gene are WSHSY and SAAADI. Trimming pared 3 bases from V and 7 bases from J, leaving 22 bases between. CDR3 nucleotide sequence: TGCGCCAGCAGTGACGGCGTCCTGGGGGGCTACACAAATGAGCAGTTCTTC. Translating gives CASSDGVLGGYTNEQFF.

The chain links TRBV13 to TRBJ2-3; no definite D call. Trimming pared 8 bases from V and 5 bases from J, leaving 8 bases between. The CDR3 runs to 11 residues. Germline values: CDR1 PRHDT, CDR2 FYEKMQ (reference sequence). The CDR3 coding sequence is TGTGCCAGCGGTTGGGGAGATACGCAGTATTTT. It is translated as CASGWGDTQYF.

The J gene is TRBJ2-7, the V gene TRBV30; D is possibly TRBD1 (6 bases). Trimming took 3 bases from V and 7 from J, leaving 16 bases between them. The CDR3 loop spans 13 amino acids. Germline CDR1 and CDR2: GTSNPN and SVGIG (reference sequence). As DNA, the CDR3 is TGTGCCTGGAGGGACAGTCGGTTAACAGAGCAGTACTTC. Translated: CAWRDSRLTEQYF.

V usage is TRBV7-2 and J usage is TRBJ2-7; tentative D call: TRBD1 (6 bases). The CDR3 runs 13 residues. Germline CDR1 SGHTA, CDR2 FQGNSA. V was trimmed by 1 base and J by 7 bases, leaving 11 bases between them. The CDR3 DNA reads TGTGCCAGCAGCTTAGGGACAGCGAGGGAGCAGTACTTC. Its protein is CASSLGTAREQYF.

This CDR3 is CAISREVSTEAFF. The CDR3 DNA sequence: TGTGCCATCTCCCGAGAGGTAAGCACTGAAGCTTTCTTT. This chain links TRBV10-3 with TRBJ1-1; the D is unclear. CDR3 length equals 13 residues. Germline V gives CDR1 ENHRY, CDR2 SYGVKD. Trimming took 8 bases from V and 4 from J, leaving 14 bases between them.

The chain joins TRBV14 to TRBJ2-3; D gene uncertain. Trimming stripped 1 base from V and 5 bases from J, with 16 bases between. The CDR3 contains 16 residues. CDR1 SGHDN and CDR2 FVKESK come from the germline V gene. The CDR3 sequence: CASSQVVSPGGDTQYF. The CDR3 nucleotides read TGTGCCAGCAGCCAAGTAGTAAGTCCGGGCGGAGATACGCAGTATTTT.

This rearrangement joins TRBV7-7 to TRBJ2-3; 8 bases align to TRBD2. The germline V gene encodes CDR1 SSHAT and CDR2 FNYEAQ (reference sequence). Losses at the gene ends were 4 bases for V and 5 bases for J; bases not matched to a gene: 5. CDR3 size: 14 residues. CDR3 in amino acids: CASSSGGSRDTQYF. The CDR3 DNA follows: TGTGCCAGCAGCTCGGGGGGGTCGCGAGATACGCAGTATTTT.

The V gene is TRBV19, the J gene TRBJ1-5, with TRBD1 matching 9 bases. After removal of 7 bases from V and 1 base from J, the junction contained 5 bases not matched to a gene. This CDR3 is built from 15 residues. The germline V gene encodes CDR1 LNHDA and CDR2 SQIVND (reference sequence). The CDR3 bases are TGTGCCAGTATCGGGACAGGGACGAGCAATCAGCCCCAGCATTTT. Its translation: CASIGTGTSNQPQHF.

The sample holds one count of this clone. The V call is TRBV7-9, the J call TRBJ2-2; D possibly corresponds to TRBD2 (5 bases). Looked up from germline, CDR1 is SEHNR and CDR2 is FQNEAQ (reference sequence). The V and J ends lost 1 base and 5 bases respectively, with 11 bases between them. CDR3 length equals 15 residues. This CDR3 reads CASSLVYGNTGELFF. DNA of the CDR3: TGTGCCAGCAGCTTAGTGTACGGGAATACCGGGGAGCTGTTTTTT.

The chain employs TRBV18 and TRBJ2-7; 9 bases are shared with TRBD2. V lost 5 bases and J lost 1; bases outside the gene matches: 3. The CDR3 consists of 14 residues. The V gene's germline CDR1 is KGHSH and CDR2 LQKENI. The CDR3, as DNA: TGTGCCAGCTCATTCGGACTAGCGTCCTACGAGCAGTACTTC. It is translated as CASSFGLASYEQYF.

The V call is TRBV6-5, the J call TRBJ1-2; no definite D call. CDR1 and CDR2 from the germline V gene are MNHEY and SVGAGI. V dropped 2 bases and J dropped 4 bases, with 11 bases sitting between them. The CDR3 runs to 14 residues. The CDR3, as DNA: TGTGCCAGCAGTTACAAGACAAGGTCCTATGGCTACACCTTC. Its protein product is CASSYKTRSYGYTF.

This rearrangement joins TRBV10-3 to TRBJ2-7; the D is unclear. Trimming cost V 4 bases and J 2 bases, with 3 bases left between them. The CDR3 is 11 amino acids. Germline loops: CDR1 ENHRY, CDR2 SYGVKD. The CDR3 sequence: CAISGTYEQYF. In nucleotides, the CDR3 is TGTGCCATCAGTGGAACCTACGAGCAGTACTTC.

This clone occurred a few times. The chain is built from TRBV5-1 and TRBJ1-2; D gene uncertain. CDR3 length: 13 residues. V dropped 1 base and J dropped 4 bases, with 8 bases sitting between them. CDR1 and CDR2 from the germline V gene are SGHRS and YFSETQ. CDR3 amino acids: CASSLSGRYGYTF. The CDR3 bases are TGCGCCAGCAGCTTGTCAGGCCGCTATGGCTACACCTTC.

The chain couples TRBV4-1 to TRBJ1-5; D is possibly TRBD1 (5 bases). The CDR3 is made up of 16 amino acids. Germline lookup yields CDR1 MGHRA and CDR2 YSYEKL. V was shortened by 0 bases and J by 6 bases, with 15 bases between the two germline ends. The CDR3 sequence: CASSQETLPGLQPQHF. The CDR3 DNA follows: TGCGCCAGCAGCCAAGAAACCCTTCCGGGGCTTCAGCCCCAGCATTTT.

The V call is TRBV12-5, the J call TRBJ2-1; TRBD2 agrees at 13 bases. Trimming at V came to 5 bases and at J to 8 bases, leaving 9 bases not matched to a gene. This CDR3 region has 16 residues. CDR1 is LGHNT and CDR2 is FRNRAP in the germline V gene. Here the CDR3 DNA reads TGTGCTAGTGGTCTCGGACTAGCGGGAGTGATGGATGAGCAGTTCTTC. Translated: CASGLGLAGVMDEQFF.

This chain uses TRBV14 with TRBJ2-1; the match to TRBD2 covers 10 bases. Per the germline V gene, CDR1 is SGHDN and CDR2 is FVKESK. Trimming removed 5 bases from V and 15 bases from J; junction bases left unmatched: 7. This CDR3 contains 12 residues. The CDR3 spells CASSSQREGLFF. CDR3 nucleotides: TGTGCCAGCAGCTCCCAGCGGGAGGGCTTGTTCTTC. Full variable domain (outside the CDR3, taken from reference TRBV14 and TRBJ2-1): EAGVTQFPSHSVIEKGQTVTLRCDPISGHDNLYWYRRVMGKEIKFLLHFVKESKQDESGMPNNRFLAERTGGTYSTLKVQPAELEDSGVYFCASSSQREGLFFGPGTRLTVL.

The CDR3 reads CASSLSRQGREQYF. CDR3 coding DNA: TGTGCCAGCTCACTAAGTCGACAGGGTCGCGAGCAGTACTTC. The rearrangement uses TRBV18 and TRBJ2-7; 7 bases agree with TRBD1. Germline lookup yields CDR1 KGHSH and CDR2 LQKENI. The junction had 9 bases not matched to a gene; V was cut back by 4 bases and J by 6 bases. The CDR3 runs to 14 residues. Full variable domain (outside the CDR3, taken from reference TRBV18 and TRBJ2-7): NAGVMQNPRHLVRRRGQEARLRCSPMKGHSHVYWYRQLPEEGLKFMVYLQKENIIDESGMPKERFSAEFPKEGPSILRIQQVVRGDSAAYFCASSLSRQGREQYFGPGTRLTVT.